These 26 T cell receptor beta chains came from one sample sequenced in a study of blood T cell repertoires in COVID-19. Sequencing was performed with immunoSEQ multiplex PCR; in TCRdb, only in-frame clones are kept and a portion is missing. The sample lists about 400,000 clones; around 89% were seen once. Sequencing was performed on peripheral blood. The receptor set was obtained from a middle-aged man with acute or convalescent COVID-19.

The chain is built from TRBV5-5 and TRBJ1-4, with 10 bases fitting TRBD1. Per the germline V gene, CDR1 is SGHKS and CDR2 is YYEKEE (reference sequence). The CDR3 has 15 amino acids. With V trimmed by 0 bases and J by 6 bases, 2 bases remained unmatched. CDR3 loop: CASSLVTGGDEKLFF. The CDR3 DNA is TGTGCCAGCAGCTTGGTGACAGGGGGCGATGAAAAACTGTTTTTT.

The CDR3 is CAIPEGLNRGGYTF. The CDR3 region has the DNA TGTGCCATCCCGGAGGGACTTAACAGAGGTGGCTACACCTTC. This chain connects TRBV2 to TRBJ1-2; D may be TRBD1 (5 bases). Germline V gene lookup returns CDR1 SNHLY and CDR2 FYNNEI. V was trimmed by 10 bases and J by 7 bases, leaving 22 bases between them. The CDR3 has 14 residues.

This clone occurred a few times. V usage is TRBV27 and J usage is TRBJ2-1; D possibly corresponds to TRBD2 (5 bases). Between the trimmed V and J ends, which lost 5 bases and 2 bases, there was a span of 10 bases. This CDR3 comprises 14 residues. Looked up from germline, CDR1 is MNHEY and CDR2 is SMNVEV (reference sequence). The CDR3 spells CASSHGLAYNEQFF. As DNA, the CDR3 is TGTGCCAGCAGTCACGGACTGGCCTACAATGAGCAGTTCTTC.

The rearrangement links TRBV5-1 to TRBJ1-2, with 9 bases matching TRBD1. Germline values: CDR1 SGHRS, CDR2 YFSETQ. The V gene end was trimmed by 0 bases and the J gene end by 7 bases; junction bases not matched to a gene: 7. This CDR3 contains 15 residues. CDR3: CASSLGGQGFRGYTF. CDR3 nucleotide sequence: TGCGCCAGCAGCTTGGGGGGACAGGGATTTCGTGGCTACACCTTC.

The gene calls are TRBV9 and TRBJ1-4; 7 bases match TRBD1. Germline CDR1 SGDLS, CDR2 YYNGEE. Losses at the gene ends were 7 bases for V and 5 bases for J; bases not matched to a gene: 2. The CDR3 length is 12 residues. CDR3 sequence (DNA): TGTGCCAGCGGGACAGTGAATGAAAAACTGTTTTTT. It yields the protein CASGTVNEKLFF.

V and J are TRBV6-5 and TRBJ2-7; 7 nucleotides align to TRBD2. With V trimmed by 11 bases and J by 6 bases, 7 bases remained unmatched. Germline V gene sequence: CDR1 MNHEY, CDR2 SVGAGI. The CDR3 totals 11 residues. CDR3 DNA: TGTGCCGTATGGGAGGGAACCGAGCAGTACTTC. This sequence encodes CAVWEGTEQYF.

The chain combines TRBV15 with TRBJ1-1, with TRBD1 as a possible D gene (6 bases). Germline loops: CDR1 LNHNV, CDR2 YYDKDF (reference sequence). The CDR3 runs to 14 residues. V was shortened by 2 bases and J by 5 bases, with 12 bases between the two germline ends. The CDR3: CATSRRTAGTEAFF. In DNA form, the CDR3 reads TGTGCCACCAGCAGAAGGACAGCCGGAACTGAAGCTTTCTTT.

The chain is built from TRBV27 and TRBJ2-7; 11 bases map to TRBD2. The CDR3 covers 15 residues. V was pared by 6 bases and J by 5 bases, with 9 bases of the junction left unmatched. Germline loops: CDR1 MNHEY, CDR2 SMNVEV (reference sequence). The CDR3, as DNA: TGTGCCAGCAGGGGGTATAGCGGGAGGGCCGACGAGCAGTACTTC. Translating it yields CASRGYSGRADEQYF.

This chain connects TRBV4-3 to TRBJ2-2; maybe TRBD1 (6 bases). Trimming pared 0 bases from V and 9 bases from J, leaving 14 bases between. CDR3 length: 15 amino acids. The V gene's germline CDR1 is LGHNA and CDR2 YSLEER. The CDR3: CASSQDLGGDRELFF. The CDR3 DNA follows: TGCGCCAGCAGCCAAGATCTGGGTGGGGACAGGGAGCTGTTTTTT.

V is TRBV15 and J is TRBJ1-5; D is perhaps TRBD1 (6 bases). Germline lookup yields CDR1 LNHNV and CDR2 YYDKDF (reference sequence). V lost 4 bases and J 3 bases, leaving 10 bases between the germline ends. The CDR3 covers 14 residues. This chain's CDR3 is CATSTRQVNQPQHF. The CDR3 DNA reads as TGTGCCACCAGCACCCGACAGGTCAATCAGCCCCAGCATTTT.

The chain is built from TRBV21-1 and TRBJ1-2. TRBV21-1 is recorded as a pseudogene. The CDR3 is 17 residues long. The CDR3 loop reads CASSKGSSSGGDYGYTF. The CDR3, as DNA: TGTGCCAGCAGCAAAGGATCTTCTAGCGGCGGGGACTATGGCTACACCTTC.

A remark on this clone: Sequence at one end of the junction differs from germline and may be a read error. This sequence joins TRBV18 and TRBJ2-7, with 7 bases matching TRBD2. Germline V gene lookup returns CDR1 KGHSH and CDR2 LQKENI. CDR3 length: 14 amino acids. CDR3 sequence (DNA): TGTGCCAGCTCACCAGAGGACGGCCGGGACTACACTCTATTC. Protein: CASSPEDGRDYTLF.

CDR3 region: CAWSVSQGWAFF. The CDR3 DNA reads as TGTGCCTGGAGTGTATCACAGGGTTGGGCTTTCTTT. V and J are TRBV30 and TRBJ1-1; D is perhaps TRBD1 (6 bases). Germline-derived CDR1 and CDR2 are GTSNPN and SVGIG (reference sequence). The CDR3 has 12 residues. The V gene lost 0 bases and the J gene lost 11 bases, with 13 bases spanning the gap.

Comments on this clone: Other DNA sequences in this specimen translate into the identical CDR3. The V and J genes are TRBV18 and TRBJ2-7; D possibly corresponds to TRBD2 (5 bases). CDR1 is KGHSH and CDR2 is LQKENI in the germline V gene. The CDR3 totals 12 residues. Between the trimmed V and J ends, which lost 3 bases and 5 bases, there was a span of 8 bases. CDR3 residues: CASSPVRDEQYF. The CDR3 DNA sequence: TGTGCCAGCTCACCGGTGAGGGACGAGCAGTACTTC.

The chain links TRBV6-6 to TRBJ1-1; 10 positions agree with TRBD1. The V gene end was trimmed by 4 bases and the J gene end by 5 bases; junction bases not matched to a gene: 4. The germline V gene has CDR1 MNHNY and CDR2 SVGAGI (reference sequence). The length of the CDR3 is 14 residues. The CDR3 is CASSLTGGETEAFF. The CDR3 DNA reads TGTGCCAGCAGTTTGACAGGGGGCGAAACTGAAGCTTTCTTT.

This chain joins TRBV27 and TRBJ1-6; D not resolved. Per germline, CDR1 MNHEY and CDR2 SMNVEV (reference sequence). This CDR3 spans 17 amino acids. Trimming stripped 3 bases from V and 1 base from J, with 13 bases between. The CDR3 protein is CASSFGRAISYNSPLHF. DNA for the CDR3: TGTGCCAGCAGTTTCGGGAGGGCTATTTCCTATAATTCACCCCTCCACTTT.

This chain uses TRBV5-4 with TRBJ2-7; D ambiguous. The length of the CDR3 is 13 residues. V was clipped by 3 bases and J by 3 bases, with 10 bases between them. Germline-derived CDR1 and CDR2 are SGHNT and YYREEE (reference sequence). CDR3 in amino acids: CASSSLKNYEQYF. The DNA of the CDR3 is TGTGCCAGCAGCTCTCTAAAAAACTACGAGCAGTACTTC.

In this sample, this clone turned up once. The chain uses TRBV19 and TRBJ1-4; D unresolved. This CDR3 spans 17 amino acids. The germline CDR1 and CDR2 sequences are LNHDA and SQIVND (reference sequence). Trimming stripped 5 bases from V and 3 bases from J, with 19 bases between. The CDR3 region has the DNA TGTGCCAGTAGTCCCCGGGAAGGGCAGGAGGCTAATGAAAAACTGTTTTTT. Translation gives CASSPREGQEANEKLFF.

The rearrangement joins TRBV6-2 or TRBV6-3 to TRBJ2-3, with a weak D call TRBD1 (5 bases). Trimming pared 0 bases from V and 4 bases from J, leaving 11 bases between. Germline V gives CDR1 MNHEY, CDR2 SVGEGT. This CDR3 comprises 15 residues. The CDR3 loop reads CASSYSGEGSDTQYF. The CDR3 nucleotides read TGTGCCAGCAGTTACTCAGGGGAAGGATCAGATACGCAGTATTTT.

The rearrangement uses TRBV27 and TRBJ1-2; D is undetermined. CDR1 MNHEY and CDR2 SMNVEV come from the germline V gene (reference sequence). The CDR3 sequence is 14 residues long. V lost 5 bases and J lost 4, with 14 bases in between. The CDR3 coding sequence is TGTGCCAGCAGTGGGGATCGGGGTTCCTATGGCTACACCTTC. This translates into CASSGDRGSYGYTF.

This clone was observed a few times. The genes are TRBV5-1 and TRBJ1-3, with D tentatively TRBD1 (5 bases). Deletions cut 3 bases from V and 0 bases from J, with 10 bases between. Germline V gene lookup returns CDR1 SGHRS and CDR2 YFSETQ. The CDR3 covers 15 residues. The CDR3 sequence: CASSSDSISGNTIYF. In DNA, the CDR3 is TGCGCCAGCAGCTCTGACAGCATCTCTGGAAACACCATATATTTT. The variable domain in full, completed from reference TRBV5-1 and TRBJ1-3, reads KAGVTQTPRYLIKTRGQQVTLSCSPISGHRSVSWYQQTPGQGLQFLFEYFSETQRNKGNFPGRFSGRQFSNSRSEMNVSTLELGDSALYLCASSSDSISGNTIYFGEGSWLTVV.

J is TRBJ2-1 and V is TRBV2, with 10 bases that match TRBD2. V lost 7 bases, J lost 6 bases, and 9 bases stayed unmatched. Germline values: CDR1 SNHLY, CDR2 FYNNEI. This CDR3 is built from 15 residues. CDR3 residues: CASKKLAGPSNEQFF. CDR3 bases: TGTGCCAGCAAAAAACTAGCGGGACCTTCCAATGAGCAGTTCTTC.

This chain links TRBV27 with TRBJ2-1; 7 bases are a match to TRBD2. Germline trimming cut 4 bases from V and 8 bases from J; bases unmatched to any gene: 11. Germline CDR1 and CDR2: MNHEY and SMNVEV (reference sequence). The length of the CDR3 is 15 residues. The DNA of the CDR3 is TGTGCCAGCAGTTCTACCAGCGGGATGTTCGATGAGCAGTTCTTC. This translates into CASSSTSGMFDEQFF.

The chain links TRBV5-6 to TRBJ2-2; the match to TRBD2 covers 9 bases. Germline values: CDR1 SGHDT, CDR2 YYEEEE. The CDR3 is 17 residues long. V was clipped by 4 bases and J by 1 base; unmatched bases: 8. The CDR3 loop reads CASSHFPAGGNTGELFF. CDR3 DNA: TGTGCCAGCAGCCACTTCCCAGCGGGAGGGAACACCGGGGAGCTGTTTTTT.

V usage is TRBV29-1 and J usage is TRBJ2-3; 9 bases are shared with TRBD2. This CDR3 is 16 amino acids long. In germline, CDR1 is SQVTM, CDR2 ANQGSEA. In DNA, the CDR3 is TGCAACGTCAAACTAGCGGGTGCCTCTAGCACAGATACGCAGTATTTT. Residues: CNVKLAGASSTDTQYF.

V is TRBV30 and J is TRBJ1-4; D gene uncertain. The CDR3 sequence is 12 residues long. Germline CDR1 is GTSNPN and CDR2 is SVGIG (reference sequence). Deletions cut 0 bases from V and 10 bases from J, with 9 bases between. DNA for the CDR3: TGTGCCTGGAGTGTCAGACTCGGAAAACTGTTTTTT. This sequence encodes CAWSVRLGKLFF.